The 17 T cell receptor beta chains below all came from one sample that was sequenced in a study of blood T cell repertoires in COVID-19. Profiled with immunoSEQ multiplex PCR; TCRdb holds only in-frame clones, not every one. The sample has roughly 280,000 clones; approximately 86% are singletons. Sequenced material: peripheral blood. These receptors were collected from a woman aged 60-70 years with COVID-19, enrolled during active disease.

The CDR3 region is CASRLEVGGTDTQYF. The CDR3 nucleotides are TGTGCCAGCAGACTAGAAGTGGGAGGTACAGATACGCAGTATTTT. The V and J genes are TRBV7-2 and TRBJ2-3; weak D call: TRBD2 (6 bases). Trimming cost V 6 bases and J 3 bases, with 16 bases left between them. The CDR3 contains 15 residues. CDR1 SGHTA and CDR2 FQGNSA come from the germline V gene. Using reference TRBV7-2 and TRBJ2-3 for the parts outside the CDR3, the full variable domain is GAGVSQSPSNKVTEKGKDVELRCDPISGHTALYWYRQSLGQGLEFLIYFQGNSAPDKSGLPSDRFSAERTGGSVSTLTIQRTQQEDSAVYLCASRLEVGGTDTQYFGPGTRLTVL.

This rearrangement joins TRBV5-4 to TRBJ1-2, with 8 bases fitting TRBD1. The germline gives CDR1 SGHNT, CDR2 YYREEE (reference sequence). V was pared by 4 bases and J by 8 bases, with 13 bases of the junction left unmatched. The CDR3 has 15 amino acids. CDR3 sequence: CASSRTGPQEGGYTF. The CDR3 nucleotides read TGTGCCAGCAGCCGGACAGGGCCCCAGGAAGGGGGCTACACCTTC. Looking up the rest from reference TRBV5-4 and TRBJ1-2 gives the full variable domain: ETGVTQSPTHLIKTRGQQVTLRCSSQSGHNTVSWYQQALGQGPQFIFQYYREEENGRGNFPPRFSGLQFPNYSSELNVNALELDDSALYLCASSRTGPQEGGYTFGSGTRLTVV.

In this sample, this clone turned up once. DNA for the CDR3: TGTGCCAGCAGCGATCTAGCGGGAGGACCCCAAGAGACCCAGTACTTC. Translated: CASSDLAGGPQETQYF. The chain couples TRBV11-2 to TRBJ2-5; 11 nucleotides align to TRBD2. The CDR3 loop spans 16 amino acids. Germline CDR1 reads SGHAT; CDR2 reads FQNNGV. The trim removed 5 bases at V and 1 base at J, leaving 6 bases unmatched.

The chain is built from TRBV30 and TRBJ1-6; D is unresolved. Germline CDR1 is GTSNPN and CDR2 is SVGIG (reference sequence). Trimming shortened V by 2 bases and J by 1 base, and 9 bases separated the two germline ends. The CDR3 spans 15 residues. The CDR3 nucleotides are TGTGCCTGGAGTACCTCGGGGTCCTATAATTCACCCCTCCACTTT. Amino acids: CAWSTSGSYNSPLHF.

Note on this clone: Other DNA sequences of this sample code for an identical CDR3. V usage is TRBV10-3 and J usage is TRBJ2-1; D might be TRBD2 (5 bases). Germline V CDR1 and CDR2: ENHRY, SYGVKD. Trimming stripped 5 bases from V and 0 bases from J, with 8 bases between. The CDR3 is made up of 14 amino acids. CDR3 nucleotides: TGTGCCATCAGTCGAGGGAGCTCCTACAATGAGCAGTTCTTC. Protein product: CAISRGSSYNEQFF.

Here the CDR3 DNA reads TGTGCCAGCAGTTTTTCGCACAGGGGGGCTGAAGCTTTCTTT. Amino acid sequence: CASSFSHRGAEAFF. The chain couples TRBV28 to TRBJ1-1; TRBD1 agrees at 8 bases. The trim removed 3 bases at V and 6 bases at J, leaving 6 bases unmatched. CDR3 length equals 14 residues. Per germline, CDR1 MDHEN and CDR2 SYDVKM. The full variable domain, in which reference TRBV28 and TRBJ1-1 provide the parts outside the CDR3, is DVKVTQSSRYLVKRTGEKVFLECVQDMDHENMFWYRQDPGLGLRLIYFSYDVKMKEKGDIPEGYSVSREKKERFSLILESASTNQTSMYLCASSFSHRGAEAFFGQGTRLTVV.

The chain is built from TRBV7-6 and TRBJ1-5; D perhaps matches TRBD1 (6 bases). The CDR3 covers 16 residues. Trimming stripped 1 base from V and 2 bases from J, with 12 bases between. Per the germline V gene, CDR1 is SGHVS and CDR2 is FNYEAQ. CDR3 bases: TGTGCCAGCAGCTTAGGGCCCAGGGGCGGCAATCAGCCCCAGCATTTT. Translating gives CASSLGPRGGNQPQHF.

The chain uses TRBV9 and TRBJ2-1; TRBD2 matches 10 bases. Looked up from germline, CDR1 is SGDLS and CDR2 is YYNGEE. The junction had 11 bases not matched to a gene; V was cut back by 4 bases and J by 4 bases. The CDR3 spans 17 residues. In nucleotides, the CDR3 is TGTGCCAGCAGCAAAACCTCTAGCGGGAGCAGATACAATGAGCAGTTCTTC. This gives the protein CASSKTSSGSRYNEQFF.

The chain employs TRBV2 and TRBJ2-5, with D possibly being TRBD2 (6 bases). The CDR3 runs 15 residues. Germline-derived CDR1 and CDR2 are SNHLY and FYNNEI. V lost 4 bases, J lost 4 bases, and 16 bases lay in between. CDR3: CASSAPRGFGETQYF. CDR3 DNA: TGTGCCAGCAGTGCACCCCGGGGGTTCGGAGAGACCCAGTACTTC.

The CDR3 spells CASSPQTKKAGEAKNIQYF. CDR3 DNA: TGTGCCAGCAGCCCACAGACAAAAAAAGCGGGAGAGGCCAAAAACATTCAGTACTTC. The chain couples TRBV14 to TRBJ2-4, with 8 bases aligning to TRBD2. V lost 4 bases, J lost 1 base, and 15 bases stayed unmatched. Germline CDR1 and CDR2: SGHDN and FVKESK. CDR3 size: 19 residues.

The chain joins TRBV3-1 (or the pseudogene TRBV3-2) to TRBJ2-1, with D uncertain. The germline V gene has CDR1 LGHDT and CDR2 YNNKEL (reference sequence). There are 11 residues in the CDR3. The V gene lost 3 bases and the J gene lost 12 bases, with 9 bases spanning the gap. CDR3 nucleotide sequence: TGTGCCAGCAGCCACGCAGGTCGGCAGTTCTTC. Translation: CASSHAGRQFF.

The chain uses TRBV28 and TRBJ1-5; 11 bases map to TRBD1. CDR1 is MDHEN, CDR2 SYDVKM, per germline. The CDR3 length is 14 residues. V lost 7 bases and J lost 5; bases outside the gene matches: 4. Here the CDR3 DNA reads TGTGCCAGCACTTGGACAGGGGGCCATCAGCCCCAGCATTTT. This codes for CASTWTGGHQPQHF.

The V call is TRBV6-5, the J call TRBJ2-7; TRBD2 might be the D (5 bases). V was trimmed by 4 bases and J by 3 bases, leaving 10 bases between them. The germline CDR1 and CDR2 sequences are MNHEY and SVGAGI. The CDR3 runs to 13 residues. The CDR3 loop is CASSWELGYEQYF. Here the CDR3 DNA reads TGTGCCAGCAGTTGGGAGCTGGGCTACGAGCAGTACTTC.

DNA for the CDR3: TGTGCCAGCAGCCGCGACAGTTGGAACACCATATATTTT. It codes for CASSRDSWNTIYF. This sequence joins TRBV11-3 and TRBJ1-3; D perhaps matches TRBD1 (5 bases). The CDR3 has 13 residues. Per the germline V gene, CDR1 is SGHNT and CDR2 is YENEEA. Trimming shortened V by 5 bases and J by 7 bases, and 12 bases separated the two germline ends.

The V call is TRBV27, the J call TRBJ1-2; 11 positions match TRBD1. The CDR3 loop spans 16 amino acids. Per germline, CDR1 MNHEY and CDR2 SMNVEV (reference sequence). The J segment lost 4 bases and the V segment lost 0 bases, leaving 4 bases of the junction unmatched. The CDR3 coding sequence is TGTGCCAGCAGTTTATCCGGGACAGGGGGTACCTATGGCTACACCTTC. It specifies CASSLSGTGGTYGYTF.

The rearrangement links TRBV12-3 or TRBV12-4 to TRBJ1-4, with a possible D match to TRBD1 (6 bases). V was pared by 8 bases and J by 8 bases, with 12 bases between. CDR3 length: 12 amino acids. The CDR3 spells CASGETGEKLFF. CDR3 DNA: TGTGCCAGCGGAGAGACAGGAGAAAAACTGTTTTTT.

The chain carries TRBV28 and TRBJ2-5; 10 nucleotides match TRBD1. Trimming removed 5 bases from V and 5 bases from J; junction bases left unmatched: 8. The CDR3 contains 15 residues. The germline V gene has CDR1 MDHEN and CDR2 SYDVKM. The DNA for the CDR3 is TGTGCCAGCAGTCCCGGACAGGGGGGTGTGGAGACCCAGTACTTC. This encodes CASSPGQGGVETQYF.